Listed below are T cell receptor beta chains from one sample, sequenced in a study of T cell responses to AZD1222 COVID-19 vaccine. TCRdb's table, derived via immunoSEQ multiplex PCR, lists solely in-frame clones and lacks some. This table has 90,000 to 120,000 clones, around 94% appearing once. The source was peripheral blood, collected on day 0 of AZD1222 vaccination. The receptors originated from an adult in good health. Both conserved end residues are part of each CDR3. Each record gives: clone size, V gene, D gene, J gene, CDR3 protein, CDR3 DNA. D genes are given only for firm matches. Clone size is given for some rows only: seen once, a few or many times, or a class if the clone is expanded.

size: once; V: TRBV5-1; D: NA; J: TRBJ1-3; CDR3: CASSGGESPGNTIYF; DNA: TGCGCCAGCAGCGGGGGTGAGTCTCCTGGAAACACCATATATTTT
size: NA; V: TRBV5-1; D: TRBD2; J: TRBJ2-3; CDR3: CASSSLTSGSPDTQYF; DNA: TGCGCCAGCAGCTCCTTGACTAGCGGGAGCCCAGATACGCAGTATTTT
size: NA; V: TRBV4-1; D: NA; J: TRBJ1-1; CDR3: CASSEGLEAFF; DNA: TGCGCCAGCAGCGAAGGCTTGGAAGCTTTCTTT
size: NA; V: TRBV12-3/TRBV12-4; D: NA; J: TRBJ1-1; CDR3: CASSLATEAFF; DNA: TGTGCCAGCAGTTTAGCGACTGAAGCTTTCTTT
size: NA; V: TRBV7-9; D: NA; J: TRBJ1-2; CDR3: CASSKGRSDNNYGYTF; DNA: TGTGCCAGCAGCAAAGGTAGATCAGACAATAACTATGGCTACACCTTC
size: NA; V: TRBV4-1; D: TRBD2; J: TRBJ2-7; CDR3: CASSSPGLAGLSYEQYF; DNA: TGCGCCAGCAGCTCCCCGGGACTAGCGGGATTGTCCTACGAGCAGTACTTC
size: NA; V: TRBV12-3/TRBV12-4; D: NA; J: TRBJ1-1; CDR3: CASSTMNTEAFF; DNA: TGTGCCAGCAGTACGATGAACACTGAAGCTTTCTTT
size: NA; V: TRBV7-3; D: NA; J: TRBJ1-3; CDR3: CASSLNRAENTIYF; DNA: TGTGCCAGCAGCTTAAACAGGGCCGAAAACACCATATATTTT
size: NA; V: TRBV5-5; D: NA; J: TRBJ2-7; CDR3: CASSFEEYEQYF; DNA: TGTGCCAGCAGCTTTGAAGAGTACGAGCAGTACTTC
size: once; V: TRBV2; D: TRBD1; J: TRBJ1-5; CDR3: CASTRDRGFSNQPQHF; DNA: TGTGCCAGCACCAGGGACAGGGGCTTTAGCAATCAGCCCCAGCATTTT
size: NA; V: TRBV10-3; D: TRBD1; J: TRBJ2-7; CDR3: CAISESGAGGTYEQYF; DNA: TGTGCCATCAGTGAGTCCGGGGCAGGGGGAACCTACGAGCAGTACTTC
size: NA; V: TRBV6-5; D: NA; J: TRBJ1-5; CDR3: CASRPPDRNQPQHF; DNA: TGTGCCAGCAGACCCCCAGACAGAAATCAGCCCCAGCATTTT
size: NA; V: TRBV6-5; D: NA; J: TRBJ1-6; CDR3: CASSYSSRGHNSPLHF; DNA: TGTGCCAGCAGTTACTCGAGTAGGGGTCATAATTCACCCCTCCACTTT
size: NA; V: TRBV30; D: TRBD2; J: TRBJ2-1; CDR3: CAWTLAGADEQFF; DNA: TGTGCCTGGACTCTAGCGGGAGCTGATGAGCAGTTCTTC
size: NA; V: TRBV19; D: NA; J: TRBJ1-3; CDR3: CASSGGYSGNTIYF; DNA: TGTGCCAGTAGTGGGGGCTACTCTGGAAACACCATATATTTT
size: NA; V: TRBV19; D: NA; J: TRBJ1-1; CDR3: CASIQGNTEAFF; DNA: TGTGCCAGTATACAGGGAAACACTGAAGCTTTCTTT
size: NA; V: TRBV29-1; D: TRBD1; J: TRBJ2-1; CDR3: CSAGQGASNEQFF; DNA: TGCAGCGCCGGACAGGGGGCATCCAATGAGCAGTTCTTC
size: NA; V: TRBV19; D: NA; J: TRBJ1-5; CDR3: CASSNQQGGRSNQPQHF; DNA: TGTGCCAGTAGTAATCAACAGGGAGGGAGGAGCAATCAGCCCCAGCATTTT
size: NA; V: TRBV28; D: NA; J: TRBJ1-5; CDR3: CASSLHSYQPQHF; DNA: TGTGCCAGCAGTTTGCACAGCTATCAGCCCCAGCATTTT
size: once; V: TRBV9; D: NA; J: TRBJ1-2; CDR3: CASSGDGGYGYTF; DNA: TGTGCCAGCAGCGGGGACGGGGGGTATGGCTACACCTTC
size: NA; V: TRBV6-1; D: NA; J: TRBJ2-1; CDR3: CASSDMAGYSEQFF; DNA: TGTGCCAGCAGTGACATGGCGGGGTACTCTGAGCAGTTCTTC
size: once; V: TRBV11-2; D: NA; J: TRBJ1-1; CDR3: CASSSRAGGVAEAFF; DNA: TGTGCCAGCAGCTCCCGAGCCGGGGGAGTCGCTGAAGCTTTCTTT
size: NA; V: TRBV4-1; D: NA; J: TRBJ2-3; CDR3: CASSHPGRGDTQYF; DNA: TGCGCCAGCAGCCACCCGGGACGGGGAGATACGCAGTATTTT
size: NA; V: TRBV3-1/TRBV3-2; D: NA; J: TRBJ1-1; CDR3: CASSQDIGMNTEAFF; DNA: TGTGCCAGCAGCCAAGATATCGGCATGAACACTGAAGCTTTCTTT
size: NA; V: TRBV27; D: NA; J: TRBJ1-2; CDR3: CASSSRNYGYTF; DNA: TGTGCCAGCAGTTCACGTAACTATGGCTACACCTTC
size: NA; V: TRBV28; D: NA; J: TRBJ2-3; CDR3: CASSLKRFTQYF; DNA: TGTGCCAGCAGTTTAAAAAGGTTTACGCAGTATTTT
size: NA; V: TRBV2; D: NA; J: TRBJ1-1; CDR3: CASSESGMGVWGAEAFF; DNA: TGTGCCAGCAGTGAATCAGGGATGGGGGTGTGGGGGGCTGAAGCTTTCTTT
size: NA; V: TRBV27; D: NA; J: TRBJ2-1; CDR3: CASRSFRGPGYNEQFF; DNA: TGTGCCAGCAGATCGTTCCGGGGCCCGGGATACAATGAGCAGTTCTTC
size: NA; V: TRBV28; D: NA; J: TRBJ1-2; CDR3: CASRWEDYGYTF; DNA: TGTGCCAGCAGGTGGGAGGACTATGGCTACACCTTC
size: NA; V: TRBV5-5; D: TRBD1; J: TRBJ2-7; CDR3: CASSLVGQGHYEQYF; DNA: TGTGCCAGCAGCTTAGTTGGACAGGGTCACTACGAGCAGTACTTC
size: NA; V: TRBV7-3; D: TRBD2; J: TRBJ2-1; CDR3: CASSLTGASGSDEQFF; DNA: TGTGCCAGCAGCTTAACGGGCGCTAGCGGGAGCGATGAGCAGTTCTTC
size: NA; V: TRBV5-1; D: NA; J: TRBJ2-2; CDR3: CASSLFGAISSNTGELFF; DNA: TGCGCCAGCAGCTTATTCGGGGCTATATCTTCGAACACCGGGGAGCTGTTTTTT